This T cell receptor (beta chain) emerged from a study of technical replicates of blood from a few donors. Method: immunoSEQ multiplex PCR; TCRdb's copy keeps in-frame clones and lacks some. Among 85,000 to 100,000 clones listed, 95% were seen once. J was trimmed by 6 bases and V by 3 bases; bases with no gene match: 7. This CDR3 is built from 15 residues. Germline V gene data show CDR1 as WNHNN and CDR2 as SYGVQD (reference sequence). The J gene is TRBJ1-2, the V gene TRBV10-1; 10 nucleotides align to TRBD1. The sample taken for sequencing was T cells isolated from PBMCs. This TCR came from a human donor in good health. The chain's CDR3 is CASSENPGTGDGYTF. CDR3 nucleotides: TGCGCCAGCAGTGAAAATCCCGGGACAGGGGATGGCTACACCTTC.